This T cell receptor beta chain was observed in a study of identical twins. TCRdb redid the calling of the 5' RACE reads with MiXCR, one entry per CDR3 protein. Of about 240,000 distinct CDR3 sequences in the sample, roughly a tenth are singletons; the top ten hold about 9%. The germline CDR1 and CDR2 sequences are KGHSH and LQKENI. CDR3 length: 14 amino acids. V was cut by 2 bases and J by 9 bases, with 14 bases left in between. The clonotype originates from a man aged 45 to 65 in good health. The sequenced material came from memory T cells sorted from blood. The chain carries TRBV18 and TRBJ2-1; no clear D gene. In nucleotides, the CDR3 is TGTGCCAGCTCACCAAATGCTGGAGAAGTTGAGCAGTTCTTC. Translating it yields CASSPNAGEVEQFF.